This passage covers 3 T cell receptor beta chains from one sample sequenced in a study of blood T cell repertoires in COVID-19. Repertoires were generated with immunoSEQ multiplex PCR, while TCRdb's copy carries only in-frame clones and drops some. The repertoire holds hundreds of thousands of clones, with roughly 85% as singletons. Sequenced sample: peripheral blood. Receptor source: a woman aged 25-40 years with active or convalescent COVID-19.

The chain employs TRBV5-1 and TRBJ1-2; maybe TRBD1 (5 bases). V shed 4 bases and J shed 0 bases, with 13 bases lying between them. The CDR3 consists of 15 residues. Germline V gene lookup returns CDR1 SGHRS and CDR2 YFSETQ. CDR3 nucleotides: TGCGCCAGCAGCCCAGGACACCAAACTAACTATGGCTACACCTTC. It specifies CASSPGHQTNYGYTF. The full variable domain, rest sourced from reference TRBV5-1 and TRBJ1-2, is KAGVTQTPRYLIKTRGQQVTLSCSPISGHRSVSWYQQTPGQGLQFLFEYFSETQRNKGNFPGRFSGRQFSNSRSEMNVSTLELGDSALYLCASSPGHQTNYGYTFGSGTRLTVV.

The chain joins TRBV19 to TRBJ2-7; TRBD1 aligns across 7 bases. V lost 3 bases to trimming and J lost 12 bases; unmatched junction nucleotides: 5. This CDR3 spans 11 amino acids. The germline CDR1 and CDR2 sequences are LNHDA and SQIVND (reference sequence). The CDR3 nucleotides are TGTGCCAGTAGTATCGGGACAGAAATGTACTTC. Its translation: CASSIGTEMYF.

J is TRBJ1-5 and V is TRBV2; 7 nucleotides agree with TRBD1. Germline values: CDR1 SNHLY, CDR2 FYNNEI. CDR3 length equals 15 residues. The V and J ends lost 7 bases and 3 bases, in that order; junction bases with no gene match: 9. This CDR3 reads CASTSETGYNQPQHF. The CDR3 DNA sequence: TGTGCCAGCACTTCAGAGACAGGGTACAATCAGCCCCAGCATTTT.